These 7 T cell receptor beta chains came from one sample sequenced in a study of beta chain features in type 1 diabetes. Expressed TCRB transcripts were sequenced, since all the RNA that had been isolated was reverse transcribed. The protocol was immunoSEQ multiplex PCR, while the TCRdb copy is restricted to in-frame clones and leaves out a portion. The table lists more than 140,000 clones, less than 10% of them singletons. Sequencing was carried out using central memory CD4+ T cells from blood. The receptors derive from a woman in her 40s in good health.

This clone was detected a few times. The J gene is TRBJ2-2, the V gene TRBV11-2; D might be TRBD2 (5 bases). V was trimmed by 7 bases and J by 7 bases, leaving 13 bases between them. CDR3 length equals 13 residues. Looked up from germline, CDR1 is SGHAT and CDR2 is FQNNGV. The CDR3 loop reads CASTPWAGGELFF. In DNA, the CDR3 is TGTGCCAGCACTCCTTGGGCGGGCGGGGAGCTGTTTTTT.

This clone was counted between two and nine times. The chain joins TRBV5-1 to TRBJ2-6; possible D gene TRBD1, 6 bases. Between the trimmed V and J ends, which lost 4 bases and 0 bases, there was a span of 11 bases. The CDR3 has 16 residues. Germline-derived CDR1 and CDR2 are SGHRS and YFSETQ. The DNA of the CDR3 is TGCGCCAGCAGCGCAGGGGTTAGCTCTGGGGCCAACGTCCTGACTTTC. Encoded protein: CASSAGVSSGANVLTF.

The chain carries TRBV6-6 and TRBJ2-2, with 7 bases aligning to TRBD1. In germline, CDR1 is MNHNY, CDR2 SVGAGI (reference sequence). This CDR3 is 15 amino acids long. Trimming took 11 bases from V and 0 from J; bases not matched to a gene: 9. The CDR3 bases are TGTGCCCATAAAGAGACAGGGTCGAACACCGGGGAGCTGTTTTTT. It specifies CAHKETGSNTGELFF.

This clone turned up a few times. The gene calls are TRBV7-2 and TRBJ2-5; 7 bases map to TRBD2. CDR1 and CDR2 from the germline V gene are SGHTA and FQGNSA. CDR3 length equals 15 residues. V shed 8 bases, J shed 5 bases, and the junction held 14 bases outside the gene matches. CDR3 region: CASLRRLGGGETQYF. In DNA form, the CDR3 reads TGTGCCAGCCTAAGACGGCTTGGCGGGGGTGAGACCCAGTACTTC.

The chain links TRBV6-5 to TRBJ2-5; D is ambiguous. Between the trimmed V and J ends, which lost 0 bases and 6 bases, there was a span of 17 bases. The CDR3 runs 16 residues. Per the germline V gene, CDR1 is MNHEY and CDR2 is SVGAGI. The CDR3 spells CASSYSPRSLEKTQYF. The CDR3 bases are TGTGCCAGCAGTTACTCACCCCGGAGCCTTGAGAAGACCCAGTACTTC.

This chain connects TRBV5-1 to TRBJ2-2, with D possibly matching TRBD1 (6 bases). The germline V gene encodes CDR1 SGHRS and CDR2 YFSETQ. This CDR3 region has 14 residues. The V gene lost 0 bases and the J gene lost 6 bases, with 9 bases spanning the gap. CDR3 DNA: TGCGCCAGCAGCTTGGACAGGGACGCCGGGGAGCTGTTTTTT. Protein product: CASSLDRDAGELFF.

This clone was seen a few times. V usage is TRBV7-9 and J usage is TRBJ1-2; D remains unclear. CDR3 length: 12 residues. The germline CDR1 and CDR2 sequences are SEHNR and FQNEAQ (reference sequence). V gave up 7 bases and J gave up 5 bases, with 11 bases separating them. Written as DNA, the CDR3 is TGTGCCAGCACCTGGGCCGTTTATGGCTACACCTTC. Translation: CASTWAVYGYTF.